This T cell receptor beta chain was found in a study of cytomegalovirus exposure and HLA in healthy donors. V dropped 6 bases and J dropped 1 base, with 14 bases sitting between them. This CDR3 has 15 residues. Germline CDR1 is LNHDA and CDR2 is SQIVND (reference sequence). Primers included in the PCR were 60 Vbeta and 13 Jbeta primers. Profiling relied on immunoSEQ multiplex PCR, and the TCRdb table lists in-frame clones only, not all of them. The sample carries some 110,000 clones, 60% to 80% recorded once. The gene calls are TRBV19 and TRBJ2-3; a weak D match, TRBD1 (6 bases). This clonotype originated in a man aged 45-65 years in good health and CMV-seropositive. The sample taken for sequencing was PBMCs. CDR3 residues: CASSQGSGGTDTQYF. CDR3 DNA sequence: TGTGCCAGTAGCCAGGGGTCTGGGGGCACAGATACGCAGTATTTT.